The source of this T cell receptor beta chain is a study of blood T cell repertoires in COVID-19 (dated by TCRdb to the early 2020s). Regarding the research as a whole: Samples from collaborators originated in the United States, Italy and Spain and spanned both the acute and convalescent phases of COVID-19. The samples were drawn from two sources: the first 160 participants of the ongoing ImmuneRACE study, and some 1,300 subjects contributed by 6 global collaborators. The material from the prospective study consisted of cDNA or gDNA derived from T cells, B-cell-depleted T cells, or PBMCs. Where available, HLA class I and class II types were taken from metadata supplied by the sample provider and were not determined by assay-based typing. The dataset comprised deeply sampled blood TCRbeta repertoires from subjects exposed to, actively infected with, or recovered from COVID-19. Sample metadata almost always included a de-identified subject ID, COVID-19 status, age in years and sex. The repertoires were released in a freely available public database intended as a resource for research on the immune response to SARS-CoV-2.

TCRbeta CDR3 regions were amplified from genomic DNA by means of the immunoSEQ Assay, a bias-controlled multiplex PCR. In the paper's pipeline: Within the assay, amplification of reference gene primers was used to estimate how many nucleated cells each sample contained. Sequence reads were collapsed and filtered to measure the absolute abundance of every unique TCRbeta CDR3 rearrangement. Productive Simpson clonality was computed per sample as the square root of Simpson's diversity index over productive rearrangements. TCRdb carries this immuneACCESS record with in-frame sequences only. Its versions omit some clonotypes, under half of them owing to an unresolved V gene in the studies checked, with the rest unexplained. From that table come the V and J calls and clone size; the DNA was used to work out D and trimming. The sample data list around 280,000 clones, and around nine tenths of these were observed just once. The biggest ten clones account for around 1.4% of the sample.

V loses 6 bases of germline sequence and J loses 4 bases, and the interval between the two ends is 17 bases. The CDR3 numbers 15 residues from cysteine through phenylalanine. The sequence is cut down to CDR3 DNA, 45 bases in frame from base 1. CDR1 and CDR2 are drawn from the germline V gene: MDHEN, SYDVKM. The full study reports these points: The quantity of clinical and demographic metadata differed by source and by participant and was supplied without curation.

Each collaborating institution followed its own protocols to collect whole blood in K2EDTA tubes. For TCRbeta analysis, collaborator samples were shipped as frozen whole blood, as isolated PBMCs, or as DNA extracted from either sample type. Points on this clone: It lacks a known antigen. One base away there is no much larger clone; base qualities are not given.

The V and J genes are TRBV28 and TRBJ2-3, and possibly TRBD1, on 6 matching bases. The origin of this receptor is a man between 65 and 85 years old with acute or convalescent COVID-19. Sequenced input: peripheral blood. The CDR3 here reads CASRSGTGRADTQYF. The DNA sequence is TGTGCCAGCAGGAGTGGAACAGGGCGGGCAGATACGCAGTATTTT.